The source of this T cell receptor (beta chain) is a study of T cell changes during pregnancy in multiple sclerosis. The CDR3 extends over 14 amino acids. CDR1 and CDR2 from the germline V gene are SEHNR and FQNEAQ (reference sequence). Comments on this clone: Germline is not matched at one junction end, which may reflect a read error.

Clones were read by immunoSEQ multiplex PCR, and TCRdb kept only the in-frame ones, dropping some. The table includes some 80,000 clones, nearly 95% detected once. The clonotype was recovered from a female donor with multiple sclerosis, enrolled in a pregnancy study. This specimen was CD4+ T cells from peripheral blood mononuclear cells, taken after pregnancy. The chain joins TRBV7-9 to TRBJ2-3, with 7 positions matching TRBD1. CDR3 in amino acids: CASSPGQTTNTQYF. In nucleotides, the CDR3 is TGTGCCAGCAGCCCGGGACAGACCACAAATACGCAGTATTTT.